A selection of T cell receptor beta chains follows, all from one sample in a study of T cell repertoires in cytomegalovirus infection. Each CDR3 protein gets one entry after TCRdb re-called the reads with MiXCR. The data show over 150,000 distinct CDR3 sequences, about a sixth seen once. The source material was CD8+ T cells from PBMCs. The receptors originated from a human donor in good health (CMV status not recorded). Some clones in this sample may be carry-over from other donors' samples. Both conserved end residues are part of each CDR3. The D gene is left open where the match is weak. Clone size, where shown, is once, few, many, or a class for clones that have expanded.

v_call	j_call	clone_size	d_call	cdr3_nt	cdr3_aa
TRBV7-2	TRBJ2-7	many	.	TGTGCCAGCAGCTTAGATGCAGGCTACGAAGGCAATGGGCAGTACTTC	CASSLDAGYEGNGQYF
TRBV7-2	TRBJ2-1	few	.	TGTGCCAGCAGCTTAGTTGGCGGGTATGAGCAGTTCTTC	CASSLVGGYEQFF
TRBV28	TRBJ1-5	few	.	TGTGCCAGCAACCCCCGGGCAGGGCAGACTCAGCCCCAGCATTTT	CASNPRAGQTQPQHF
TRBV4-2	TRBJ1-1	few	TRBD1	TGTGCCAGCAGCCACACCAGGGGGGGCACTGAAGCTTTCTTT	CASSHTRGGTEAFF
TRBV9	TRBJ1-2	.	TRBD1	TGTGCCAGCAGCTCCTCGGGACAGGGGGCGAATGGCTACACCTTC	CASSSSGQGANGYTF
TRBV7-9	TRBJ2-7	.	.	TGTGCCAGCAGCATGCCGCGACAGACCTACGAGCAGTACTTC	CASSMPRQTYEQYF
TRBV28	TRBJ2-7	few	.	TGTGCCAGCAGAGTCTGGGGCTCCTACGAGCAGTACTTC	CASRVWGSYEQYF
TRBV5-8	TRBJ1-1	.	TRBD1	TGTGCCAGCAGCCTGGGGACAGGGCACACTGAAGCTTTCTTT	CASSLGTGHTEAFF
TRBV29-1	TRBJ2-7	.	TRBD1	TGCAGCGTTGAAGATTCCGGGACAGGGCTTTCCTACGAGCAGTACTTC	CSVEDSGTGLSYEQYF
TRBV12-3/TRBV12-4	TRBJ2-6	few	.	TGTGCCAGCAGCCCTCCCCCCCCCGGGGCCAACGTCCTGACTTTC	CASSPPPPGANVLTF
TRBV6-6	TRBJ2-7	few	.	TGTGCCAGCAGTTACTCCCCTCTAGGGGCCTACGAGCAGTACTTC	CASSYSPLGAYEQYF
TRBV28	TRBJ1-6	few	.	TGTGCCAGCAGTCAGGACAGTACCTCCTATAATTCACCCCTCCACTTT	CASSQDSTSYNSPLHF
TRBV6-6	TRBJ1-1	few	.	TGTGCCATGTCCAGGGAGGTGAACACTGAAGCTTTCTTT	CAMSREVNTEAFF
TRBV4-3	TRBJ2-3	.	TRBD2	TGCGCCAGCAGCCAAGAAACCGGGACTAGCGGGGGTGATACGCAGTATTTT	CASSQETGTSGGDTQYF
TRBV20-1	TRBJ2-1	.	TRBD2	TGCAGTGCTAGAGATGGGGTAGCGGGGGTTTCCTTCTACAATGAGCAGTTCTTC	CSARDGVAGVSFYNEQFF
TRBV11-3	TRBJ1-2	few	.	TGTGCCAGCAGCTTAGTGGGGGCGGACGGATACTATGGCTACACCTTC	CASSLVGADGYYGYTF